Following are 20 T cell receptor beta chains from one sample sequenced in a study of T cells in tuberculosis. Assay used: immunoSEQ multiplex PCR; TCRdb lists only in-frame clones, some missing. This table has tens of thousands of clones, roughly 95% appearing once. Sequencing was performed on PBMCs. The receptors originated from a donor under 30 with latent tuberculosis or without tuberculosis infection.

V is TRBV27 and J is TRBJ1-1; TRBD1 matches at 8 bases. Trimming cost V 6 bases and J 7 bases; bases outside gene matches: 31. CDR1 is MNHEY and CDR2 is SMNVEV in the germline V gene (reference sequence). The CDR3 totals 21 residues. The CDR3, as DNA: TGTGCCAGCAGGCTTAGTTCCTCGGGCCCCCGCCGAGACAGGGGTAGGGATGAAGCTTTCTTT. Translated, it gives CASRLSSSGPRRDRGRDEAFF.

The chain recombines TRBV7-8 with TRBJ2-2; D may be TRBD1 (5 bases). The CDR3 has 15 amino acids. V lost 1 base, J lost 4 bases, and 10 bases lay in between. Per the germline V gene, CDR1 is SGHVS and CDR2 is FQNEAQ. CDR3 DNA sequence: TGTGCCAGCAGCTTAGTTCAGGGTGGCACCGGGGAGCTGTTTTTT. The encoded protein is CASSLVQGGTGELFF.

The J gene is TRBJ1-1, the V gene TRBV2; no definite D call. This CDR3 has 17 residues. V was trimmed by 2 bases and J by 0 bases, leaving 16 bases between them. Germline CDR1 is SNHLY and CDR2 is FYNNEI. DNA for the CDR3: TGTGCCAGCAGTGAAAGGAGGGCAGCTCTTCTGAACACTGAAGCTTTCTTT. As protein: CASSERRAALLNTEAFF. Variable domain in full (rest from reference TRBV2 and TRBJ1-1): EPEVTQTPSHQVTQMGQEVILRCVPISNHLYFYWYRQILGQKVEFLVSFYNNEISEKSEIFDDQFSVERPDGSNFTLKIRSTKLEDSAMYFCASSERRAALLNTEAFFGQGTRLTVV.

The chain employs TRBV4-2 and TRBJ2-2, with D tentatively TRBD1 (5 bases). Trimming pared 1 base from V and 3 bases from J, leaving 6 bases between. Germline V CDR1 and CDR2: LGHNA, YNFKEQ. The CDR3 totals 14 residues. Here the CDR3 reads CASSQVTDTGELFF. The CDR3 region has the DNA TGTGCCAGCAGCCAAGTGACAGACACCGGGGAGCTGTTTTTT.

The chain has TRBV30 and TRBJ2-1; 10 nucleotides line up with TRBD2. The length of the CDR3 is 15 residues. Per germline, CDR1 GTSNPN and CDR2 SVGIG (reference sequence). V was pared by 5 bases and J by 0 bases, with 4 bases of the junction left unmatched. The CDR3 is CAWAASGSSYNEQFF. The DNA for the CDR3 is TGTGCCTGGGCCGCTAGCGGGAGCTCCTACAATGAGCAGTTCTTC. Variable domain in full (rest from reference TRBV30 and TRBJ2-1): SQTIHQWPATLVQPVGSPLSLECTVEGTSNPNLYWYRQAAGRGLQLLFYSVGIGQISSEVPQNLSASRPQDRQFILSSKKLLLSDSGFYLCAWAASGSSYNEQFFGPGTRLTVL.

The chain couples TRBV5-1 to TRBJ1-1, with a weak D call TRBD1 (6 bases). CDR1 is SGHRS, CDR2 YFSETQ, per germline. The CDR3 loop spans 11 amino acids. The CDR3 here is CASTGNTEAFF. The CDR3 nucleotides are TGCGCGTCGACAGGGAACACTGAAGCTTTCTTT.

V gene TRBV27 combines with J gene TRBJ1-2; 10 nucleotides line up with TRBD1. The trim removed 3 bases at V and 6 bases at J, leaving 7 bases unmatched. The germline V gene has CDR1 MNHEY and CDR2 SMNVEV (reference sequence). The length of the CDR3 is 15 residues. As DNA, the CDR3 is TGTGCCAGCAGTTTGACAGGGGGCGCGGGTAATGGCTACACCTTC. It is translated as CASSLTGGAGNGYTF.

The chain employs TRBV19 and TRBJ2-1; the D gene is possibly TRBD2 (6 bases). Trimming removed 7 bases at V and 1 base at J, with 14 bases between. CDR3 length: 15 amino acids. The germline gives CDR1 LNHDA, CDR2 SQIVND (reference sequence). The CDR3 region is CASTLEGRSYNEQFF. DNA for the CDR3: TGTGCCAGTACTTTGGAGGGGCGGTCCTACAATGAGCAGTTCTTC.

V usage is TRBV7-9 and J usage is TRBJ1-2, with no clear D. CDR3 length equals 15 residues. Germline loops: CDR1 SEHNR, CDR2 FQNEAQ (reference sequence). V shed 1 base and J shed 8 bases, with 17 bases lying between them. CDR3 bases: TGTGCCAGCAGCTTAGAAGCGGACCGGGATGGGGGCTACACCTTC. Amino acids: CASSLEADRDGGYTF.

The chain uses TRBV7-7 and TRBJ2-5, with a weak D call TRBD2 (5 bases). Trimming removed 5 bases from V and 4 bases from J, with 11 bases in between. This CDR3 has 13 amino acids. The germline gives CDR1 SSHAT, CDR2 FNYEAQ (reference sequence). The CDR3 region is CASSPSGVETQYF. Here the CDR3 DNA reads TGTGCCAGCAGCCCGAGCGGAGTAGAGACCCAGTACTTC.

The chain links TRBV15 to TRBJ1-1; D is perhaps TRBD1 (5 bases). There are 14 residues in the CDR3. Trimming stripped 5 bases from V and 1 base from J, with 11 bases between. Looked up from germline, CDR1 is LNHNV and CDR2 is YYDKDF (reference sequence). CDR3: CATSPPGGNTEAFF. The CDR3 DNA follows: TGTGCCACCAGCCCCCCGGGGGGGAACACTGAAGCTTTCTTT.

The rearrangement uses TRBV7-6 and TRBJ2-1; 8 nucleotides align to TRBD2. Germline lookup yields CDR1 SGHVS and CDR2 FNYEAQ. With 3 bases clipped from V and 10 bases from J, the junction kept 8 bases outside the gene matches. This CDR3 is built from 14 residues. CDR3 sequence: CASSLRSGSTEQFF. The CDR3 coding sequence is TGTGCCAGCAGCTTGAGGAGCGGGAGTACGGAGCAGTTCTTC.

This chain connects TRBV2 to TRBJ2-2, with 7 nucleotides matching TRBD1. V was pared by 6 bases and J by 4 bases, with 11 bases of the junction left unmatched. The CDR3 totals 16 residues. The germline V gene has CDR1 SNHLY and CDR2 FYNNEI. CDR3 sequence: CASSEMDRLSTGELFF. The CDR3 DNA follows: TGTGCCAGCAGCGAGATGGACAGGTTATCCACCGGGGAGCTGTTTTTT.

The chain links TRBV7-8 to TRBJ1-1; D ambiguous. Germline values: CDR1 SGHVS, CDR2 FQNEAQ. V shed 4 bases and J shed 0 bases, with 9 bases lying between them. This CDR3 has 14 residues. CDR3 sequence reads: CASSSANLNTEAFF. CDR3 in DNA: TGTGCCAGCAGCTCAGCCAATTTGAACACTGAAGCTTTCTTT.

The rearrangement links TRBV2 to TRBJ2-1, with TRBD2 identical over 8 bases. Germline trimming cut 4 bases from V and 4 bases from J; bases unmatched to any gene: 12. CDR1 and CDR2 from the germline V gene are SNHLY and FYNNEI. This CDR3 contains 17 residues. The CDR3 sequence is CASSVKPAGVTYNEQFF. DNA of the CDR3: TGTGCCAGCAGTGTGAAACCAGCGGGGGTGACATACAATGAGCAGTTCTTC.

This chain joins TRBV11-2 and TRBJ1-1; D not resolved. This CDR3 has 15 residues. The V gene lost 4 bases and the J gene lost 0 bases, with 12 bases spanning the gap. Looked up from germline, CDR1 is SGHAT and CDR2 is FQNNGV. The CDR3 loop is CASSSHSNLNTEAFF. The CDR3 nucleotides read TGTGCCAGCAGCTCGCACAGCAATTTGAACACTGAAGCTTTCTTT.

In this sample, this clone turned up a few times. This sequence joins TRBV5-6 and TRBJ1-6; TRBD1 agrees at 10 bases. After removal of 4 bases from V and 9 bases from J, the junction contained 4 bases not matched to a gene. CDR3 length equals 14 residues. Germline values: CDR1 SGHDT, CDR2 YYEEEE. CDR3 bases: TGTGCCAGCAGCACGGGACAGGGGCCTTCACCCCTCCACTTT. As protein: CASSTGQGPSPLHF.

In nucleotides, the CDR3 is TGCGCCAGCAGCCCACCGGGACTAGCGACCGGGGAGCTGTTTTTT. Protein sequence: CASSPPGLATGELFF. The V and J genes are TRBV5-1 and TRBJ2-2, with 10 bases that match TRBD2. The ends lost 4 bases at V and 5 bases at J; junction bases unmatched: 5. The CDR3 sequence is 15 residues long. Per the germline V gene, CDR1 is SGHRS and CDR2 is YFSETQ.

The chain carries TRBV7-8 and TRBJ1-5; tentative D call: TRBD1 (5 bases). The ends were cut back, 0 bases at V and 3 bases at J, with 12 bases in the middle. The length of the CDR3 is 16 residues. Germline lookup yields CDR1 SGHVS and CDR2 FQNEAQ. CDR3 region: CASSLAATEINQPQHF. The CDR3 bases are TGTGCCAGCAGCTTAGCCGCGACAGAGATCAATCAGCCCCAGCATTTT.

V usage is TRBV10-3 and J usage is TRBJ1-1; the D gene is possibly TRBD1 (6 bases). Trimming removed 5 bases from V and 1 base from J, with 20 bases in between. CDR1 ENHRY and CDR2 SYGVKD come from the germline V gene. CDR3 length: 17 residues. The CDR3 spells CAISKGDTHRGNTEAFF. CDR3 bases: TGTGCCATCAGTAAGGGGGACACTCACAGAGGGAACACTGAAGCTTTCTTT.